What follows are 24 T cell receptor beta chains derived from one specimen sequenced in a study of T cells after yellow fever vaccination. In TCRdb, the 5' RACE reads were re-called with MiXCR into one record per CDR3 protein. The sample shows 150,000 to 200,000 distinct CDR3 sequences, roughly 6.2% of them seen only once. The material sequenced was CD4+ T cells sorted from PBMCs, taken on the day of the first yellow fever vaccination. Receptor source: a man aged 18 to 29 who received the YFV17D yellow fever vaccine.

The table lists this clonotype with many counts. One end of the junction does not line up with germline, which may come from a read error. The chain employs TRBV29-1 and TRBJ2-7, with D possibly TRBD1 on 6 matching bases. The germline V gene has CDR1 SQVTM and CDR2 ANQGSEA. This CDR3 region has 14 residues. CDR3 sequence: CSVGTLRTSSEQYF. CDR3 sequence (DNA): TGCAGCGTCGGGACACTGCGAACCTCCTCCGAGCAGTACTTC.

This clonotype was seen many times. V gene TRBV6-5 combines with J gene TRBJ1-1; no firm D call. This CDR3 comprises 12 residues. V lost 6 bases to trimming and J lost 8 bases, with 13 bases between them. The germline CDR1 and CDR2 sequences are MNHEY and SVGAGI. The CDR3 DNA follows: TGTGCCAGCAGGGTTACCGAAGACGAAGCTTTCTTT. As protein: CASRVTEDEAFF.

This clonotype has at least ten counts. The rearrangement joins TRBV20-1 to TRBJ2-7; 7 positions agree with TRBD1. The CDR3 consists of 15 residues. Germline V lookup: CDR1 DFQATT, CDR2 SNEGSKA (reference sequence). The V and J ends lost 3 bases and 2 bases, in that order; junction bases with no gene match: 10. In nucleotides, the CDR3 is TGCAGTGCTAGGTCGGCGGCAGGGGGACCCTACGAGCAGTACGTC. This translates into CSARSAAGGPYEQYV.

This clonotype was seen many times. J is TRBJ1-2 and V is TRBV6-4; the D gene is possibly TRBD1 (5 bases). The CDR3 length is 14 residues. CDR1 and CDR2 from the germline V gene are MRHNA and SNTAGT. The V and J ends lost 6 bases and 2 bases respectively, with 13 bases between them. CDR3 amino acids: CASSAGPTNYGYTF. CDR3 coding DNA: TGTGCCAGCAGCGCGGGACCGACCAACTATGGCTACACCTTC.

This clonotype was observed at least ten times. This chain connects TRBV10-3 to TRBJ2-3; TRBD2 matches 7 bases. The germline gives CDR1 ENHRY, CDR2 SYGVKD. V lost 10 bases to trimming and J lost 4 bases; unmatched junction nucleotides: 2. The CDR3 has 11 amino acids. CDR3 bases: TGTGCCACCACTAGCGCAGATACGCAGTATTTT. This gives the protein CATTSADTQYF.

This clonotype was seen many times. J is TRBJ2-5 and V is TRBV5-1, with 11 bases lining up with TRBD2. CDR3 size: 16 residues. Trimming removed 0 bases from V and 2 bases from J; junction bases left unmatched: 3. Germline V gene sequence: CDR1 SGHRS, CDR2 YFSETQ. Written as DNA, the CDR3 is TGCGCCAGCAGCTTGGTGCCTAGCGGGGGGCAAGAGACCCAGTACTTC. As protein: CASSLVPSGGQETQYF.

The chain employs TRBV7-2 and TRBJ1-2; D not certain. Trimming cost V 3 bases and J 4 bases, with 12 bases left between them. In germline, CDR1 is SGHTA, CDR2 FQGNSA. CDR3 length: 14 amino acids. CDR3 residues: CASSLKATFYGYTF. CDR3 nucleotides: TGTGCCAGCAGCTTGAAGGCGACCTTCTATGGCTACACCTTC.

CDR3 sequence: CASRTPGPYGYTF. CDR3 nucleotide sequence: TGTGCCAGCAGAACTCCCGGGCCCTATGGCTACACCTTC. The chain recombines TRBV12-3 or TRBV12-4 with TRBJ1-2; D unresolved. V lost 6 bases, J lost 4 bases, and 12 bases lay in between. This CDR3 has 13 amino acids.

The chain is built from TRBV5-4 and TRBJ2-7, with 10 bases that match TRBD2. Germline assignment: CDR1 SGHNT and CDR2 YYREEE (reference sequence). J lost 2 bases, V lost 5 bases, and 4 bases had no gene match. This CDR3 is 14 amino acids long. The CDR3 reads CASRASGGPYEQYF. CDR3 nucleotides: TGTGCCAGCAGAGCTAGCGGGGGCCCCTACGAGCAGTACTTC.

The sample holds a few counts of this clonotype. The chain uses TRBV29-1 and TRBJ1-5; D possibly corresponds to TRBD1 (5 bases). V lost 6 bases and J lost 0, with 12 bases in between. The length of the CDR3 is 14 residues. Germline loops: CDR1 SQVTM, CDR2 ANQGSEA. The CDR3 is CSVQTGISNQPQHF. The CDR3 nucleotides read TGCAGCGTCCAAACAGGCATTAGCAATCAGCCCCAGCATTTT.

The CDR3 bases are TGTGCCAGCAGCGGCCGGGACACAAGGGTAGGGGGGAACACTGAAGCTTTCTTT. It codes for CASSGRDTRVGGNTEAFF. The chain couples TRBV9 to TRBJ1-1; D might be TRBD1 (6 bases). The germline CDR1 and CDR2 sequences are SGDLS and YYNGEE. V was pared by 3 bases and J by 1 base, with 22 bases between. The CDR3 contains 18 residues.

In its sample, this clonotype was seen many times. V usage is TRBV4-1 and J usage is TRBJ2-4; no definite D call. CDR1 and CDR2 (germline): MGHRA, YSYEKL. This CDR3 comprises 18 residues. V was shortened by 3 bases and J by 0 bases, with 18 bases between the two germline ends. CDR3 bases: TGCGCCAGCAGCCAGGGCCGTCAAGTGGGAATAGCCAAAAACATTCAGTACTTC. Protein product: CASSQGRQVGIAKNIQYF.

This clonotype was detected many times. This rearrangement joins TRBV12-3 or TRBV12-4 to TRBJ2-2; 11 bases map to TRBD1. The CDR3 has 15 residues. J was trimmed by 6 bases and V by 6 bases; bases with no gene match: 6. The CDR3 loop is CASSPGQGAPGELFF. The CDR3 DNA is TGTGCCAGCAGCCCTGGACAGGGGGCTCCCGGGGAGCTGTTTTTT.

This clonotype was detected ten times or more. The chain employs TRBV5-1 and TRBJ2-2; D not certain. V shed 0 bases and J shed 7 bases, with 7 bases lying between them. Germline assignment: CDR1 SGHRS and CDR2 YFSETQ. This CDR3 comprises 13 residues. CDR3: CASSLEGIGELFF. The CDR3 DNA reads TGCGCCAGCAGCTTGGAAGGGATCGGGGAGCTGTTTTTT. Together with reference TRBV5-1 and TRBJ2-2, the CDR3 gives the full variable domain: KAGVTQTPRYLIKTRGQQVTLSCSPISGHRSVSWYQQTPGQGLQFLFEYFSETQRNKGNFPGRFSGRQFSNSRSEMNVSTLELGDSALYLCASSLEGIGELFFGEGSRLTVL.

This clonotype was detected only a few times. V and J are TRBV11-3 and TRBJ2-1; no firm D call. The CDR3 runs 15 residues. V shed 2 bases and J shed 6 bases, with 14 bases lying between them. CDR1 and CDR2 (germline): SGHNT, YENEEA. The CDR3 DNA sequence: TGTGCCAGCAGCTTACGGCAGTCAAGGCGCAATGAGCAGTTCTTC. This encodes CASSLRQSRRNEQFF.

The chain combines TRBV7-2 with TRBJ2-1; D might be TRBD1 or TRBD2, each matching 7 bases. The germline gives CDR1 SGHTA, CDR2 FQGNSA. The CDR3 contains 15 residues. The germline V and J ends were trimmed by 5 bases and 1 base, with 12 bases remaining between them. The CDR3 DNA reads TGTGCCAGCAGCCTTCAGGGGGGGTCCTACAATGAGCAGTTCTTC. Translating gives CASSLQGGSYNEQFF.

CDR3 nucleotide sequence: TGCGCCAGCAGCCAAGATGCCAGGGGTGAGACCCAGTACTTC. It encodes CASSQDARGETQYF. The chain couples TRBV4-1 to TRBJ2-5; perhaps TRBD1 as D (6 bases). CDR1 and CDR2 from the germline V gene are MGHRA and YSYEKL. CDR3 length: 14 residues. V lost 0 bases to trimming and J lost 5 bases, with 10 bases between them.

This clonotype was seen many times. Here the CDR3 DNA reads TGTGCCAGCTCACCTGTGGGACAGGAGAACACCGGGGAGCTGTTTTTT. Translation gives CASSPVGQENTGELFF. V is TRBV18 and J is TRBJ2-2; TRBD1 agrees at 8 bases. Germline CDR1 and CDR2: KGHSH and LQKENI. Unmatched junction bases numbered 4, after V lost 3 bases and J lost 1 base. The CDR3 has 16 residues.

This clonotype has a handful of counts. The chain joins TRBV7-2 to TRBJ1-4, with a tentative D call TRBD1 (5 bases). The CDR3 is made up of 15 amino acids. V was shortened by 1 base and J by 6 bases, with 12 bases between the two germline ends. Germline V CDR1 and CDR2: SGHTA, FQGNSA. The CDR3 sequence: CASSLEGRDYEKLFF. CDR3 bases: TGTGCCAGCAGCTTAGAGGGCAGGGATTATGAAAAACTGTTTTTT.

A note on this clonotype: A much larger clone differs from this one at a single base, so this may be a read error. The chain carries TRBV19 and TRBJ2-2; D may correspond to TRBD1 or TRBD2 (5 bases each). CDR3 length equals 14 residues. The V and J ends lost 7 bases and 6 bases respectively, with 15 bases between them. In germline, CDR1 is LNHDA, CDR2 SQIVND (reference sequence). The CDR3 DNA follows: TGTGCCAGTAACGGGGCCAGGGCGGCCGGGGAGCTGTTTTTT. This gives the protein CASNGARAAGELFF.

This clonotype was recorded at least ten times. The chain recombines TRBV7-2 with TRBJ1-1, with D hard to call. The CDR3 runs to 13 residues. Trimming took 4 bases from V and 1 from J, leaving 7 bases between them. The germline CDR1 and CDR2 sequences are SGHTA and FQGNSA. The CDR3 spells CASSWGTNTEAFF. CDR3 DNA: TGTGCCAGCAGCTGGGGTACGAACACTGAAGCTTTCTTT.

V and J are TRBV5-4 and TRBJ1-5; possible D gene TRBD1, 5 bases. V was trimmed by 0 bases and J by 5 bases, leaving 12 bases between them. The CDR3 is 15 residues long. CDR1 and CDR2 (germline): SGHNT, YYREEE (reference sequence). The CDR3, as DNA: TGTGCCAGCAGCTTGGGAGGTGGAGGGGATCAGCCCCAGCATTTT. The encoded protein is CASSLGGGGDQPQHF. Complete variable domain (other parts from reference TRBV5-4 and TRBJ1-5): ETGVTQSPTHLIKTRGQQVTLRCSSQSGHNTVSWYQQALGQGPQFIFQYYREEENGRGNFPPRFSGLQFPNYSSELNVNALELDDSALYLCASSLGGGGDQPQHFGDGTRLSIL.

This clonotype was picked up a small number of times. The V call is TRBV7-2, the J call TRBJ1-5, with 7 positions matching TRBD1. The CDR3 runs to 13 residues. With V trimmed by 5 bases and J by 11 bases, 9 bases remained unmatched. Germline-derived CDR1 and CDR2 are SGHTA and FQGNSA. Written as DNA, the CDR3 is TGTGCCAGCAGCCTACAAACAGGGGCTGCCCAGCATTTT. Translating it yields CASSLQTGAAQHF.

CDR3 region: CASSVGGVGHQETQYF. The CDR3 DNA reads TGTGCCAGCAGCGTAGGCGGGGTGGGTCACCAAGAGACCCAGTACTTC. The V gene is TRBV9, the J gene TRBJ2-5; perhaps TRBD2 as D (6 bases). This CDR3 has 16 residues. Germline CDR1 and CDR2: SGDLS and YYNGEE. V dropped 0 bases and J dropped 0 bases, with 12 bases sitting between them.